Below are 30 T cell receptor beta chains sequenced from a single sample in a study of graft-versus-host responses after intestinal transplantation. Clones were sequenced by immunoSEQ multiplex PCR, and TCRdb holds only the in-frame ones, with some missing. The sample records fewer than 100,000 clones, around 88% being singletons. The sample was PBMCs, taken 255 days after intestinal transplant. These receptor sequences come from a human patient who received an intestinal transplant, so some T cells may come from the graft donor.

The chain recombines TRBV6-1 with TRBJ1-5; D is undetermined. Germline CDR1 reads MNHNS; CDR2 reads SASEGT. This CDR3 region has 15 residues. The germline V and J ends were trimmed by 8 bases and 9 bases, with 23 bases remaining between them. The CDR3 region is CASGIRTVLERPQHF. The CDR3 DNA sequence: TGTGCCAGCGGAATCCGGACGGTGCTCGAACGGCCCCAGCATTTT.

This chain joins TRBV6-4 and TRBJ2-3; 8 bases are a match to TRBD1. This CDR3 spans 15 amino acids. Germline lookup yields CDR1 MRHNA and CDR2 SNTAGT. Trimming at V came to 7 bases and at J to 2 bases, leaving 8 bases not matched to a gene. The CDR3 loop is CASIQGASLTDTQYF. CDR3 DNA sequence: TGTGCCAGCATCCAGGGGGCTAGCCTCACAGATACGCAGTATTTT.

The rearrangement joins TRBV6-1 to TRBJ2-7, with D uncertain. The CDR3 length is 15 residues. Trimming took off 2 bases at V and 4 bases at J, with 15 bases between the two ends. Germline values: CDR1 MNHNS, CDR2 SASEGT. The CDR3 nucleotides are TGTGCCAGCAGTGAATTGGCAAACTATTTGTACGAGCAGTACGTC. Its protein is CASSELANYLYEQYV.

A note on this clone: Other DNA sequences in this sample translate to the same CDR3. V and J are TRBV6-6 and TRBJ2-3; no clear D gene. The CDR3 spans 15 residues. The germline V gene encodes CDR1 MNHNY and CDR2 SVGAGI (reference sequence). V lost 0 bases and J 0 bases, leaving 7 bases between the germline ends. Written as DNA, the CDR3 is TGTGCCAGCAGTTACTCGGTCGGCAGCACAGATACGCAGTATTTT. Its protein is CASSYSVGSTDTQYF.

The count of this clone is one. The V and J genes are TRBV7-9 and TRBJ2-7; weak D call: TRBD1 (7 bases). The CDR3 runs 16 residues. Germline CDR1 and CDR2: SEHNR and FQNEAQ (reference sequence). The V end lost 1 base, the J end lost 2 bases, and 15 bases lay between the germline ends. CDR3 nucleotide sequence: TGTGCCAGCAGCTTAGTTGCGGGGACAGCGACCTACGAGCAGTACTTC. It codes for CASSLVAGTATYEQYF. Together with reference TRBV7-9 and TRBJ2-7, the CDR3 gives the full variable domain: DTGVSQNPRHKITKRGQNVTFRCDPISEHNRLYWYRQTLGQGPEFLTYFQNEAQLEKSRLLSDRFSAERPKGSFSTLEIQRTEQGDSAMYLCASSLVAGTATYEQYFGPGTRLTVT.

The chain recombines TRBV5-6 with TRBJ2-7, with D perhaps TRBD1 or TRBD2 (6 bases each). CDR1 and CDR2 from the germline V gene are SGHDT and YYEEEE. The CDR3 runs to 14 residues. The ends were cut back, 4 bases at V and 3 bases at J, with 14 bases in the middle. The CDR3 sequence is CASSTGGGIYEQYV. CDR3 nucleotides: TGTGCCAGCAGCACCGGGGGCGGAATCTACGAGCAGTACGTC.

The J gene is TRBJ2-2, the V gene TRBV19, with 11 bases matching TRBD2. The V gene end was trimmed by 7 bases and the J gene end by 6 bases; junction bases not matched to a gene: 7. Germline V gene data show CDR1 as LNHDA and CDR2 as SQIVND (reference sequence). The CDR3 has 15 amino acids. Written as DNA, the CDR3 is TGTGCCAGTAAAGGGCTAGCGGGAGGCGCCGGGGAGCTGTTTTTT. Translating it yields CASKGLAGGAGELFF.

This chain's CDR3 is CASSPGTSESGANVLTF. The CDR3 DNA reads TGTGCCAGCAGCCCTGGTACTAGCGAGTCTGGGGCCAACGTCCTGACTTTC. The chain recombines TRBV11-2 with TRBJ2-6; TRBD2 agrees at 7 bases. The trim removed 5 bases at V and 1 base at J, leaving 8 bases unmatched. This CDR3 comprises 17 residues. The germline CDR1 and CDR2 sequences are SGHAT and FQNNGV. Looking up the rest from reference TRBV11-2 and TRBJ2-6 gives the full variable domain: EAGVAQSPRYKIIEKRQSVAFWCNPISGHATLYWYQQILGQGPKLLIQFQNNGVVDDSQLPKDRFSAERLKGVDSTLKIQPAKLEDSAVYLCASSPGTSESGANVLTFGAGSRLTVL.

The chain is built from TRBV6-5 and TRBJ2-2; TRBD1 is a possible D gene (5 bases). V lost 7 bases and J lost 5, with 11 bases in between. This CDR3 is built from 13 residues. Germline-derived CDR1 and CDR2 are MNHEY and SVGAGI. The chain's CDR3 is CASTRVVTGELFF. DNA of the CDR3: TGTGCCAGCACCAGGGTCGTTACCGGGGAGCTGTTTTTT.

A single count supports this clone. This chain joins TRBV10-3 and TRBJ2-7; no definite D call. Germline V gene data show CDR1 as ENHRY and CDR2 as SYGVKD. CDR3 length: 12 residues. V gave up 4 bases and J gave up 3 bases, with 7 bases separating them. The CDR3 loop is CAISVEGYEQYF. Written as DNA, the CDR3 is TGTGCCATCAGTGTGGAAGGCTACGAGCAGTACTTC.

V is TRBV27 and J is TRBJ1-4, with D maybe TRBD1 (5 bases). This CDR3 has 18 residues. Germline CDR1 reads MNHEY; CDR2 reads SMNVEV (reference sequence). V lost 5 bases and J lost 0, with 19 bases in between. CDR3 residues: CASSTWGPGGATNEKLFF. The DNA for the CDR3 is TGTGCCAGCAGTACTTGGGGCCCCGGGGGAGCAACTAATGAAAAACTGTTTTTT.

The chain joins TRBV2 to TRBJ1-1; no clear D. This CDR3 spans 8 amino acids. Trimming stripped 4 bases from V and 10 bases from J, with 1 base between. Germline-derived CDR1 and CDR2 are SNHLY and FYNNEI. Here the CDR3 DNA reads TGTGCCAGCAGTGGAGCTTTCTTT. Translating gives CASSGAFF.

The CDR3 coding sequence is TGTGCCAGCAGGACAGGTTCGCTGAATGAGCAGTTCTTC. This gives the protein CASRTGSLNEQFF. This chain joins TRBV7-9 and TRBJ2-1, with a tentative D call TRBD1 (6 bases). V lost 6 bases and J 7 bases, leaving 13 bases between the germline ends. The CDR3 length is 13 residues. Per the germline V gene, CDR1 is SEHNR and CDR2 is FQNEAQ (reference sequence).

This chain links TRBV11-2 with TRBJ2-3; possibly TRBD2 for D (6 bases). The V and J ends lost 2 bases and 10 bases respectively, with 22 bases between them. Germline-derived CDR1 and CDR2 are SGHAT and FQNNGV. This CDR3 spans 16 amino acids. The CDR3 sequence is CASSLTSRDSGTSQYF. In DNA form, the CDR3 reads TGTGCCAGCAGCTTAACCTCAAGGGATTCCGGGACTTCGCAGTATTTT. The full variable domain, completed using reference TRBV11-2 and TRBJ2-3, is EAGVAQSPRYKIIEKRQSVAFWCNPISGHATLYWYQQILGQGPKLLIQFQNNGVVDDSQLPKDRFSAERLKGVDSTLKIQPAKLEDSAVYLCASSLTSRDSGTSQYFGPGTRLTVL.

The chain links TRBV7-9 to TRBJ2-7, with D hard to call. V gave up 2 bases and J gave up 1 base, with 6 bases separating them. The V gene's germline CDR1 is SEHNR and CDR2 FQNEAQ (reference sequence). The CDR3 sequence is 13 residues long. The CDR3 coding sequence is TGTGCCAGCAGCTTATACTCGTCCTACGAGCAGTACTTC. It is translated as CASSLYSSYEQYF.

This clone has more than one count but fewer than ten. Compared with germline, one end of the junction differs, possibly owing to a read error. This sequence joins TRBV11-3 and TRBJ2-1; no reliable D call. The CDR3 consists of 13 residues. Per germline, CDR1 SGHNT and CDR2 YENEEA. As DNA, the CDR3 is TGTGCCAGCAGCCGAGACTCCCACAATGAGCAGTTCTTC. Its protein product is CASSRDSHNEQFF.

The rearrangement joins TRBV7-6 to TRBJ2-3, with a tentative D call TRBD1 (6 bases). The CDR3 runs 15 residues. Deletions cut 4 bases from V and 3 bases from J, with 14 bases between. Germline-derived CDR1 and CDR2 are SGHVS and FNYEAQ. Here the CDR3 reads CASSSKGQGTDTQYF. DNA for the CDR3: TGTGCCAGCAGCTCCAAGGGGCAGGGGACAGATACGCAGTATTTT.

The CDR3 DNA reads as TGTGCCAGCGGCAGAAGGGAGGACTATGGCTACACCTTC. Amino acids: CASGRREDYGYTF. V and J are TRBV5-4 and TRBJ1-2; no clear D. The V end was cut by 7 bases, the J end by 3 bases, with 13 bases between. The length of the CDR3 is 13 residues. Germline V CDR1 and CDR2: SGHNT, YYREEE (reference sequence).

The J gene is TRBJ2-1, the V gene TRBV6-5, with D perhaps assigned TRBD1 or TRBD2 (5 bases each). Germline loops: CDR1 MNHEY, CDR2 SVGAGI. Trimming cost V 6 bases and J 9 bases, with 12 bases left between them. There are 12 residues in the CDR3. The DNA of the CDR3 is TGTGCCAGCAGGGGGACGTCAGGTGAGCAGTTCTTC. Its translation: CASRGTSGEQFF.

V is TRBV27 and J is TRBJ1-4; D may be TRBD1 (5 bases). V was cut by 4 bases and J by 7 bases, with 10 bases left in between. This CDR3 spans 13 amino acids. The germline CDR1 and CDR2 sequences are MNHEY and SMNVEV (reference sequence). In DNA form, the CDR3 reads TGTGCCAGCAGTTCCACGAGGGGTGAAAAACTGTTTTTT. It is translated as CASSSTRGEKLFF.

The chain has TRBV27 and TRBJ2-1; D gene unclear. V lost 4 bases and J lost 0, with 16 bases in between. Germline lookup yields CDR1 MNHEY and CDR2 SMNVEV (reference sequence). The CDR3 has 17 residues. CDR3 loop: CASSSTDFLSSYNEQFF. CDR3 coding DNA: TGTGCCAGCAGTTCCACCGACTTCTTAAGCTCCTACAATGAGCAGTTCTTC.

This chain uses TRBV29-1 with TRBJ2-3, with 7 positions matching TRBD2. Trimming took 4 bases from V and 4 from J; bases not matched to a gene: 8. The germline CDR1 and CDR2 sequences are SQVTM and ANQGSEA. This CDR3 is 14 amino acids long. As DNA, the CDR3 is TGCAGCGTTGTATTTACCCGGGGGGCAGATACGCAGTATTTT. As protein: CSVVFTRGADTQYF.

The V and J genes are TRBV6-5 and TRBJ1-3, with a tentative D call TRBD1 (6 bases). The CDR3 loop spans 15 amino acids. Germline CDR1 reads MNHEY; CDR2 reads SVGAGI. V lost 4 bases, J lost 4 bases, and 14 bases lay in between. The CDR3: CASSSIQGYGNTIYF. The DNA for the CDR3 is TGTGCCAGCAGTTCCATCCAGGGGTACGGAAACACCATATATTTT.

The chain is built from TRBV20-1 and TRBJ1-6; no firm D call. Germline assignment: CDR1 DFQATT and CDR2 SNEGSKA (reference sequence). Trimming left V 6 bases short and J 11 bases short, with 11 bases between. This CDR3 is 11 amino acids long. The CDR3 DNA is TGCAGTGCAACGACCGGGCCACCCCTCCACTTT. Its translation: CSATTGPPLHF.

This clone was observed a handful of times. CDR3 sequence (DNA): TGTGCCAGCAGGCTTGACCCCGGAGTTGGGGAGCAGTTCTTC. This encodes CASRLDPGVGEQFF. The chain combines TRBV7-9 with TRBJ2-1; no firm D call. The CDR3 totals 14 residues. Trimming took 6 bases from V and 10 from J, leaving 19 bases between them. Germline lookup yields CDR1 SEHNR and CDR2 FQNEAQ (reference sequence).

The genes are TRBV5-5 and TRBJ1-2, with TRBD1 identical over 8 bases. The ends lost 6 bases at V and 12 bases at J; junction bases unmatched: 10. The CDR3 consists of 12 residues. CDR1 SGHKS and CDR2 YYEKEE come from the germline V gene (reference sequence). CDR3 region: CASTTGGQGDTF. CDR3 DNA: TGTGCCAGCACCACCGGCGGACAGGGCGACACCTTC. Filled out from reference TRBV5-5 and TRBJ1-2, the complete variable domain reads DAGVTQSPTHLIKTRGQQVTLRCSPISGHKSVSWYQQVLGQGPQFIFQYYEKEERGRGNFPDRFSARQFPNYSSELNVNALLLGDSALYLCASTTGGQGDTFGSGTRLTVV.

The chain joins TRBV7-2 to TRBJ1-5; the D gene is possibly TRBD1 (6 bases). Trimming removed 5 bases at V and 7 bases at J, with 15 bases between. CDR3 size: 14 residues. Germline V gene sequence: CDR1 SGHTA, CDR2 FQGNSA. The CDR3 region has the DNA TGTGCCAGCAGCCAAACAGGGAGGGGACAGCCCCAGCATTTT. Translation gives CASSQTGRGQPQHF. Together with reference TRBV7-2 and TRBJ1-5, the CDR3 gives the full variable domain: GAGVSQSPSNKVTEKGKDVELRCDPISGHTALYWYRQSLGQGLEFLIYFQGNSAPDKSGLPSDRFSAERTGGSVSTLTIQRTQQEDSAVYLCASSQTGRGQPQHFGDGTRLSIL.

V usage is TRBV10-2 and J usage is TRBJ2-1, with D unresolved. The V end was cut by 7 bases, the J end by 3 bases, with 10 bases between. This CDR3 contains 13 residues. Germline CDR1 and CDR2: WSHSY and SAAADI. CDR3 nucleotides: TGCGCCAGCAAGGATATTATCTACAATGAGCAGTTCTTC. It encodes CASKDIIYNEQFF.

The chain recombines TRBV11-3 with TRBJ2-1, with 12 bases fitting TRBD2. This CDR3 is built from 17 residues. The J segment lost 6 bases and the V segment lost 0 bases, leaving 6 bases of the junction unmatched. Per the germline V gene, CDR1 is SGHNT and CDR2 is YENEEA. In DNA, the CDR3 is TGTGCCAGCAGCTTAGATCTCGGACTAGCGGGGACCAATGAGCAGTTCTTC. Translation: CASSLDLGLAGTNEQFF. The entire variable domain, with the rest obtained from reference TRBV11-3 and TRBJ2-1, is as follows: EAGVVQSPRYKIIEKKQPVAFWCNPISGHNTLYWYLQNLGQGPELLIRYENEEAVDDSQLPKDRFSAERLKGVDSTLKIQPAELGDSAVYLCASSLDLGLAGTNEQFFGPGTRLTVL.

This chain joins TRBV19 and TRBJ2-7; possibly TRBD2 for D (5 bases). CDR3 length: 14 residues. From germline, CDR1 is LNHDA and CDR2 SQIVND (reference sequence). V lost 3 bases and J lost 2, with 11 bases in between. CDR3 in amino acids: CASSMGRTAYEQYF. The CDR3 region has the DNA TGTGCCAGTAGTATGGGGAGAACGGCCTACGAGCAGTACTTC.